This entry lists 14 T cell receptor beta chains sequenced from one sample in a study of cytomegalovirus exposure and HLA in healthy donors (TCRdb year 2017). Library preparation used the immunoSEQ multiplex PCR assay. The multiplex PCR relied on a mix of 60 forward primers for TCR Vbeta segments and 13 reverse primers for TCR Jbeta segments. TCRdb's version of the immuneACCESS table is confined to in-frame rearrangements and falls short of the full clone set. An unresolved V gene accounts for under half of the shortfall where checked; the remainder is of unknown origin. The sample data list about 120,000 clones, and around 80% of these were observed just once. Jointly, the top ten make up 2.1% of the sample. Sample: PBMCs. The source of these receptors is a man aged 30-40 years in good health and CMV-seronegative.

J is TRBJ2-7 and V is TRBV19; D might be TRBD1 (5 bases). The CDR3 is made up of 13 amino acids. The germline gives CDR1 LNHDA, CDR2 SQIVND (reference sequence). Trimming removed 3 bases from V and 6 bases from J, with 12 bases in between. The CDR3 loop reads CASSMIWGSEQYF. CDR3 bases: TGTGCCAGTAGTATGATCTGGGGCAGCGAGCAGTACTTC.

The rearrangement joins TRBV7-2 to TRBJ1-2; D may be TRBD1 (6 bases). V dropped 1 base and J dropped 7 bases, with 16 bases sitting between them. This CDR3 region has 15 residues. Germline values: CDR1 SGHTA, CDR2 FQGNSA. The CDR3 loop reads CASSLGYQGRGGYTF. For the CDR3, the DNA is TGTGCCAGCAGCTTAGGTTACCAGGGGAGGGGTGGCTACACCTTC. The full variable domain, rest sourced from reference TRBV7-2 and TRBJ1-2, is GAGVSQSPSNKVTEKGKDVELRCDPISGHTALYWYRQSLGQGLEFLIYFQGNSAPDKSGLPSDRFSAERTGGSVSTLTIQRTQQEDSAVYLCASSLGYQGRGGYTFGSGTRLTVV.

This chain joins TRBV7-2 and TRBJ2-5; 12 nucleotides line up with TRBD2. The CDR3 is made up of 16 amino acids. Germline-derived CDR1 and CDR2 are SGHTA and FQGNSA. The ends lost 1 base at V and 2 bases at J; junction bases unmatched: 2. CDR3 amino acids: CASSLELAGGQETQYF. CDR3 DNA sequence: TGTGCCAGCAGCTTAGAACTAGCGGGGGGACAAGAGACCCAGTACTTC.

V usage is TRBV15 and J usage is TRBJ1-1; D not certain. The germline V and J ends were trimmed by 0 bases and 5 bases, with 10 bases remaining between them. From germline, CDR1 is LNHNV and CDR2 YYDKDF (reference sequence). The CDR3 has 14 residues. DNA for the CDR3: TGTGCCACCAGCAGAGATCGCCGAGAGACTGAAGCTTTCTTT. Amino acid sequence: CATSRDRRETEAFF.

This chain connects TRBV5-1 to TRBJ2-1, with no clear D. The length of the CDR3 is 12 residues. V was trimmed by 7 bases and J by 7 bases, leaving 12 bases between them. The germline CDR1 and CDR2 sequences are SGHRS and YFSETQ. CDR3: CASHLSGNEQFF. The CDR3 DNA reads TGCGCCAGCCACCTGTCCGGGAATGAGCAGTTCTTC.

The J gene is TRBJ1-6, the V gene TRBV13; TRBD1 agrees at 8 bases. Germline V lookup: CDR1 PRHDT, CDR2 FYEKMQ (reference sequence). V shed 2 bases and J 7 bases; nucleotides not matched to a gene: 13. CDR3 size: 18 residues. In DNA form, the CDR3 reads TGTGCCAGCAGCTTATGGGTAGCAGGGGGCTTAAAAAATTCACCCCTCCACTTT. Translated: CASSLWVAGGLKNSPLHF.

The chain is built from TRBV30 and TRBJ2-5; TRBD2 agrees at 8 bases. Per germline, CDR1 GTSNPN and CDR2 SVGIG (reference sequence). The CDR3 is made up of 14 amino acids. V shed 5 bases, J shed 5 bases, and the junction held 10 bases outside the gene matches. CDR3: CAWGPSGGVETQYF. In nucleotides, the CDR3 is TGTGCCTGGGGGCCAAGCGGGGGTGTGGAGACCCAGTACTTC.

The V and J genes are TRBV7-2 and TRBJ1-4, with D possibly TRBD1 on 6 matching bases. V lost 6 bases to trimming and J lost 0 bases, with 11 bases between them. CDR3 length: 15 amino acids. CDR1 SGHTA and CDR2 FQGNSA come from the germline V gene. CDR3 in amino acids: CASSPDRSTNEKLFF. CDR3 DNA: TGTGCCAGCAGTCCGGACAGATCAACTAATGAAAAACTGTTTTTT.

This clone was detected only once. V and J are TRBV10-3 and TRBJ2-7; 12 nucleotides agree with TRBD2. With 2 bases clipped from V and 2 bases from J, the junction kept 7 bases outside the gene matches. CDR1 is ENHRY and CDR2 is SYGVKD in the germline V gene. There are 17 residues in the CDR3. In nucleotides, the CDR3 is TGTGCCATCAGTGAGACTAGCGGGGGGCCTCTAGCCTACGAGCAGTACTTC. Protein: CAISETSGGPLAYEQYF.

The chain couples TRBV9 to TRBJ2-7; TRBD1 aligns across 7 bases. Germline CDR1 and CDR2: SGDLS and YYNGEE. Losses at the gene ends were 4 bases for V and 5 bases for J; bases not matched to a gene: 6. CDR3 length: 13 amino acids. CDR3 protein: CASSLQGINEQYF. For the CDR3, the DNA is TGTGCCAGCAGCTTACAGGGGATCAACGAGCAGTACTTC.

The chain combines TRBV2 with TRBJ1-5; D remains unclear. Trimming took off 4 bases at V and 2 bases at J, with 9 bases between the two ends. CDR1 and CDR2 (germline): SNHLY, FYNNEI. The CDR3 consists of 14 residues. The DNA of the CDR3 is TGTGCCAGCAGTGGGGTCGGAGGCAATCAGCCCCAGCATTTT. It is translated as CASSGVGGNQPQHF.

The chain couples TRBV5-6 to TRBJ2-7; 12 bases are a match to TRBD2. Germline V lookup: CDR1 SGHDT, CDR2 YYEEEE. V was pared by 3 bases and J by 6 bases, with 4 bases of the junction left unmatched. The CDR3 runs 14 residues. The CDR3 spells CASSSSGGAGEQYF. The CDR3 DNA reads TGTGCCAGCAGCTCTAGCGGGGGGGCAGGCGAGCAGTACTTC.

This chain links TRBV7-9 with TRBJ2-7; 8 bases align to TRBD1. The CDR3 contains 18 residues. Germline CDR1 and CDR2: SEHNR and FQNEAQ (reference sequence). The V gene end was trimmed by 1 base and the J gene end by 2 bases; junction bases not matched to a gene: 13. This CDR3 reads CASSLGQGAADRTYEQYF. CDR3 nucleotide sequence: TGTGCCAGCAGCTTAGGTCAGGGGGCGGCAGATAGGACCTACGAGCAGTACTTC.

The chain uses TRBV9 and TRBJ2-5; D is possibly TRBD1 (5 bases). V was pared by 2 bases and J by 8 bases, with 16 bases between. The CDR3 is made up of 14 amino acids. The germline gives CDR1 SGDLS, CDR2 YYNGEE. The CDR3 here is CASSVRETVDTQYF. DNA of the CDR3: TGTGCCAGCAGCGTTCGAGAGACAGTCGACACCCAGTACTTC.